These T cell receptor beta chains were read from a single sample in a study of T-cell reconstitution after alpha-beta-depleted transplantation in children. TCRdb used MiXCR to reprocess the PCR reads, holding one entry per CDR3 protein. Of 490,000 or so distinct CDR3 sequences listed, roughly a tenth are singletons. This material consisted of PBMCs, taken before TCRalphabeta/CD19-depleted stem cell transplant. These receptors all stem from a child aged 2 to 10 with inherited bone marrow failure, due to receive a stem cell transplant. CDR3s include the opening cysteine and the closing phenylalanine or tryptophan. Each record gives: J gene, V gene, D gene, clone size, CDR3 protein, CDR3 DNA. A D gene is named only where the DNA matches it firmly. Size tells how often a clone was seen (once, few, many) or the class of an expanded clone, and some rows leave it out.

J gene: TRBJ1-2; V gene: TRBV27; D gene: -; clone size: -; CDR3 protein: CASSASGLTYYGYTF; CDR3 DNA: TGTGCCAGCAGTGCGTCAGGTCTTACCTACTATGGCTACACCTTC
J gene: TRBJ1-1; V gene: TRBV5-1; D gene: TRBD1; clone size: many; CDR3 protein: CASSPRGDTEAFF; CDR3 DNA: TGCGCCAGCAGCCCCAGGGGGGACACTGAAGCTTTCTTT
J gene: TRBJ2-3; V gene: TRBV7-2; D gene: -; clone size: many; CDR3 protein: CASSLMAGGTDTQYF; CDR3 DNA: TGTGCCAGCAGCTTAATGGCGGGTGGCACAGATACGCAGTATTTT
J gene: TRBJ1-6; V gene: TRBV12-3/TRBV12-4; D gene: TRBD1; clone size: many; CDR3 protein: CASWGQVGSPLHF; CDR3 DNA: TGTGCCAGCTGGGGACAGGTCGGTTCACCCCTCCACTTT
J gene: TRBJ1-1; V gene: TRBV20-1; D gene: TRBD1; clone size: many; CDR3 protein: CSAGATAGGAGTEAFF; CDR3 DNA: TGCAGTGCCGGGGCAACGGCAGGGGGCGCCGGGACTGAAGCTTTCTTT
J gene: TRBJ2-7; V gene: TRBV7-9; D gene: TRBD1; clone size: few; CDR3 protein: CASSTTGRSDEQYF; CDR3 DNA: TGTGCCAGCAGCACGACAGGGCGTAGCGACGAGCAGTACTTC
J gene: TRBJ2-1; V gene: TRBV20-1; D gene: TRBD2; clone size: few; CDR3 protein: CSARGLAGDVNEQFF; CDR3 DNA: TGCAGTGCTAGGGGACTAGCGGGAGATGTAAATGAGCAGTTCTTC
J gene: TRBJ2-2; V gene: TRBV6-1; D gene: -; clone size: many; CDR3 protein: CASIPDENTGELFF; CDR3 DNA: TGTGCCAGCATCCCAGACGAGAACACCGGGGAGCTGTTTTTT
J gene: TRBJ1-1; V gene: TRBV4-3; D gene: -; clone size: -; CDR3 protein: CASSQERTSQAFF; CDR3 DNA: TGCGCCAGCAGCCAAGAAAGAACGTCCCAAGCTTTCTTT
J gene: TRBJ2-7; V gene: TRBV15; D gene: -; clone size: many; CDR3 protein: CATAHSETSYEQYF; CDR3 DNA: TGTGCCACGGCCCATAGCGAGACCTCCTACGAGCAGTACTTC
J gene: TRBJ2-7; V gene: TRBV4-3; D gene: TRBD1; clone size: many; CDR3 protein: CASSHDTSGTGLFAQYF; CDR3 DNA: TGCGCCAGCAGCCATGATACTTCCGGGACAGGCCTATTCGCGCAGTACTTC
J gene: TRBJ2-7; V gene: TRBV9; D gene: -; clone size: many; CDR3 protein: CASSVAPSIHEQYF; CDR3 DNA: TGTGCCAGCAGCGTAGCTCCTAGTATCCACGAGCAGTACTTC
J gene: TRBJ2-7; V gene: TRBV27; D gene: -; clone size: few; CDR3 protein: CASSLSIRYEQYF; CDR3 DNA: TGTGCCAGCAGTTTGAGTATCAGGTACGAGCAGTACTTC
J gene: TRBJ2-5; V gene: TRBV5-1; D gene: -; clone size: -; CDR3 protein: CASSLHTRSQETQYF; CDR3 DNA: TGCGCCAGCAGCTTGCACACCCGTAGCCAAGAGACCCAGTACTTC
J gene: TRBJ1-2; V gene: TRBV5-4; D gene: -; clone size: few; CDR3 protein: CASSLDGDGYTF; CDR3 DNA: TGTGCCAGCAGCTTGGACGGGGACGGCTACACCTTC
J gene: TRBJ2-1; V gene: TRBV7-2; D gene: -; clone size: many; CDR3 protein: CASSFGGAEQFF; CDR3 DNA: TGTGCCAGCAGCTTCGGCGGAGCTGAGCAGTTCTTC
J gene: TRBJ2-7; V gene: TRBV27; D gene: -; clone size: many; CDR3 protein: CASSWAEAYEQYF; CDR3 DNA: TGTGCCAGCAGTTGGGCAGAGGCCTACGAGCAGTACTTC
J gene: TRBJ2-1; V gene: TRBV29-1; D gene: -; clone size: many; CDR3 protein: CSGVGLTYNEQFF; CDR3 DNA: TGCAGCGGTGTGGGGCTAACCTACAATGAGCAGTTCTTC
J gene: TRBJ1-2; V gene: TRBV29-1; D gene: -; clone size: -; CDR3 protein: CSIRDTDYGYTF; CDR3 DNA: TGCAGCATACGGGACACCGACTATGGCTACACCTTC
J gene: TRBJ2-5; V gene: TRBV7-9; D gene: -; clone size: -; CDR3 protein: CASTAQETQYF; CDR3 DNA: TGTGCCAGCACAGCACAGGAGACCCAGTACTTC
J gene: TRBJ2-7; V gene: TRBV25-1; D gene: TRBD2; clone size: many; CDR3 protein: CASSASGSYEQYF; CDR3 DNA: TGTGCCAGCAGTGCTAGCGGGAGCTACGAGCAGTACTTC
J gene: TRBJ2-7; V gene: TRBV6-2/TRBV6-3; D gene: -; clone size: few; CDR3 protein: CASSSTRDSYEQYF; CDR3 DNA: TGTGCCAGCAGTTCTACCCGGGACTCCTACGAGCAGTACTTC
J gene: TRBJ2-5; V gene: TRBV4-1; D gene: TRBD1; clone size: many; CDR3 protein: CASSQTGGGQETQYF; CDR3 DNA: TGCGCCAGCAGCCAGACAGGGGGGGGGCAAGAGACCCAGTACTTC
J gene: TRBJ2-1; V gene: TRBV5-4; D gene: TRBD2; clone size: few; CDR3 protein: CASSPSPAGAYNEQFF; CDR3 DNA: TGTGCCAGCAGCCCGAGTCCAGCGGGAGCCTACAATGAGCAGTTCTTC